Listed below are T cell receptor beta chains from one sample, sequenced in a study of blood T cell repertoires in COVID-19. Profiling relied on immunoSEQ multiplex PCR, and the TCRdb table lists in-frame clones only, not all of them. Counted here are 140,000 to 150,000 clones, 80% to 90% occurring once; the ten biggest clones make up more than 7.5%. Source material: peripheral blood. The receptor source for this set is a woman aged 55-69 years with COVID-19, enrolled during active disease. CDR3s include the opening cysteine and the closing phenylalanine or tryptophan. The D gene is left open where the match is weak. Clone size is given for some rows only: seen once, a few or many times, or a class if the clone is expanded.

cdr3_aa	cdr3_nt	j_call	v_call	clone_size	d_call
CASRIGGGYTEAFF	TGTGCCAGCAGAATAGGGGGTGGGTACACTGAAGCTTTCTTT	TRBJ1-1	TRBV6-5	-	-
CASSLWGGDTEAFF	TGCGCCAGCAGCTTGTGGGGGGGCGACACTGAAGCTTTCTTT	TRBJ1-1	TRBV5-1	-	-
CASSRTGSTEAFF	TGTGCCAGCAGCCGAACAGGTTCCACTGAAGCTTTCTTT	TRBJ1-1	TRBV4-2	-	-
CASSQERGGGNTGELFF	TGCGCCAGCAGCCAAGAGCGTGGCGGGGGGAACACCGGGGAGCTGTTTTTT	TRBJ2-2	TRBV4-1	-	TRBD2
CATSDSQGFHQPQHF	TGTGCCACCAGTGACTCACAGGGGTTCCATCAGCCCCAGCATTTT	TRBJ1-5	TRBV24-1	-	TRBD1
CASSPRGPTEAFF	TGTGCCAGCTCACCCAGGGGACCCACTGAAGCTTTCTTT	TRBJ1-1	TRBV18	-	-
CASSTERYGYTF	TGTGCCAGCAGTACGGAGCGTTATGGCTACACCTTC	TRBJ1-2	TRBV6-2/TRBV6-3	-	-
CAVQQGANYGYTF	TGTGCCGTCCAACAGGGAGCTAACTATGGCTACACCTTC	TRBJ1-2	TRBV10-3	-	-
CASSSLADTGELFF	TGTGCCAGCAGCTCACTAGCGGACACCGGGGAGCTGTTTTTT	TRBJ2-2	TRBV13	-	TRBD2
CATQSGTGVTGELFF	TGTGCCACACAATCCGGGACAGGGGTTACCGGGGAGCTGTTTTTT	TRBJ2-2	TRBV2	-	TRBD1
CASSRRTGGPDEQYF	TGTGCCAGCAGCCGTCGGACAGGGGGGCCGGACGAGCAGTACTTC	TRBJ2-7	TRBV5-4	-	TRBD1
CATIGTGGGGYTF	TGTGCCACCATTGGGACAGGGGGTGGGGGCTACACCTTC	TRBJ1-2	TRBV10-3	-	TRBD1
CASSQLMIGGGYEQYF	TGCGCCAGCAGCCAACTGATGATAGGGGGCGGATACGAGCAGTACTTC	TRBJ2-7	TRBV5-1	few	TRBD1
CASSQVIFGTGPADTQYF	TGCGCCAGCAGCCAAGTGATCTTCGGGACAGGGCCAGCCGATACGCAGTATTTT	TRBJ2-3	TRBV4-1	-	TRBD1
CASSPQGSLLNSEQFF	TGCGCCAGCAGCCCCCAGGGAAGCCTCCTAAACTCTGAGCAGTTCTTC	TRBJ2-1	TRBV4-1	few	-
CASSKVGTYLNTEAFF	TGTGCCAGCAGCAAAGTAGGGACATACTTGAACACTGAAGCTTTCTTT	TRBJ1-1	TRBV21-1	-	-
CASSISWDSSGELFF	TGTGCCAGTAGTATCTCTTGGGACAGTTCCGGGGAGCTGTTTTTT	TRBJ2-2	TRBV19	-	TRBD1
CASSITDRSPAPLHF	TGTGCCAGTAGTATCACGGACAGGTCCCCAGCACCCCTCCACTTT	TRBJ1-6	TRBV19	-	TRBD1
CASSRAGGWPDTQYF	TGTGCCAGCAGCAGGGCGGGGGGTTGGCCAGATACGCAGTATTTT	TRBJ2-3	TRBV6-5	-	TRBD2
CAWSVVGGTEAFF	TGTGCCTGGAGTGTGGTGGGGGGGACTGAAGCTTTCTTT	TRBJ1-1	TRBV30	-	-
CASSQLGQAYEQYF	TGTGCCAGCAGCCAATTGGGACAGGCCTACGAGCAGTACTTC	TRBJ2-7	TRBV3-1/TRBV3-2	-	TRBD1
CATSINRDALTF	TGTGCCACCAGCATAAACAGGGACGCCCTGACTTTC	TRBJ2-6	TRBV15	-	-
CASSAPSGGYEQYF	TGTGCCAGCAGTGCCCCTAGCGGGGGCTACGAGCAGTACTTC	TRBJ2-7	TRBV25-1	-	TRBD2
CASRAGNPLSNQPQHF	TGTGCCAGCCGGGCAGGGAACCCTCTAAGCAATCAGCCCCAGCATTTT	TRBJ1-5	TRBV19	-	-
CASSRGGNTIYF	TGTGCCAGCAGTAGGGGGGGAAACACCATATATTTT	TRBJ1-3	TRBV12-3/TRBV12-4	-	-
CAIRTGESTDTQYF	TGTGCCATCAGAACGGGGGAGAGCACAGATACGCAGTATTTT	TRBJ2-3	TRBV10-3	-	-
CASSFEPTGGAWGYTF	TGTGCCAGCAGTTTCGAGCCAACAGGGGGCGCTTGGGGCTACACCTTC	TRBJ1-2	TRBV28	-	TRBD1
CASSQDVGTGGEKLFF	TGTGCCAGCAGCCAAGATGTAGGGACAGGGGGTGAAAAACTGTTTTTT	TRBJ1-4	TRBV3-1/TRBV3-2	once	TRBD1
CASKRPVTGSANYGYTF	TGTGCCAGTAAGAGGCCGGTGACAGGGTCAGCTAACTATGGCTACACCTTC	TRBJ1-2	TRBV19	-	TRBD1
CASRPPRRQGGEQFF	TGTGCCAGCAGACCACCTCGTCGACAGGGGGGGGAGCAGTTCTTC	TRBJ2-1	TRBV6-5	-	TRBD1
CASRPGQVSYEQYF	TGTGCCAGCAGACCGGGACAGGTCTCCTACGAGCAGTACTTC	TRBJ2-7	TRBV27	-	TRBD1
CASSQDYRGTNEKLFF	TGCGCCAGCAGCCAAGACTACAGGGGTACTAATGAAAAACTGTTTTTT	TRBJ1-4	TRBV4-3	-	TRBD1
CASSLGQRNTIYF	TGTGCCAGCAGTTTGGGACAGAGAAACACCATATATTTT	TRBJ1-3	TRBV12-3/TRBV12-4	-	TRBD1
CASSLGPAGGSSYEQYF	TGTGCCAGCAGCTTAGGACCCGCAGGGGGCAGCTCCTACGAGCAGTACTTC	TRBJ2-7	TRBV7-6	-	TRBD1
CASSPLGTGKQGELFF	TGTGCCAGCAGCCCCCTCGGGACAGGAAAACAAGGGGAGCTGTTTTTT	TRBJ2-2	TRBV13	few	TRBD1
CSAELGTGGVGYTF	TGCAGCGCCGAGCTGGGGACAGGGGGGGTTGGCTACACCTTC	TRBJ1-2	TRBV29-1	-	TRBD1
CSASGELALTDTQYF	TGCAGTGCTAGTGGGGAACTAGCCCTCACAGATACGCAGTATTTT	TRBJ2-3	TRBV20-1	-	-
CASSLGTGSNTGELFF	TGTGCCAGCAGCTTGGGCACAGGGTCAAACACCGGGGAGCTGTTTTTT	TRBJ2-2	TRBV5-6	-	-
CASSAEWTQYF	TGTGCCAGCAGCGCCGAGTGGACCCAGTACTTC	TRBJ2-5	TRBV7-2	-	-
CAWSVGTETYGYTF	TGTGCCTGGAGTGTCGGGACAGAGACCTATGGCTACACCTTC	TRBJ1-2	TRBV30	-	TRBD1
CASSLGTVISGNTIYF	TGTGCCAGCAGCCTAGGGACAGTCATCTCTGGAAACACCATATATTTT	TRBJ1-3	TRBV7-2	-	TRBD1
CATSDLNLDFYLPPFNSPLHF	TGTGCCACCAGTGATCTCAATCTTGATTTCTACCTCCCCCCTTTTAATTCACCCCTCCACTTT	TRBJ1-6	TRBV24-1	-	-
CASSSWTGLYEQYF	TGTGCCAGCAGCAGCTGGACAGGGCTCTACGAGCAGTACTTC	TRBJ2-7	TRBV7-8	-	TRBD1
CASSGGEAQETQYF	TGCGCCAGCAGCGGGGGGGAAGCCCAAGAGACCCAGTACTTC	TRBJ2-5	TRBV5-1	-	TRBD2
CASSYSITGQSPLHF	TGTGCCAGCAGCTATTCTATTACAGGGCAATCACCCCTCCACTTT	TRBJ1-6	TRBV6-5	-	-
CASSKAGGDTQYF	TGTGCCAGCAGTAAGGCTGGGGGGGATACGCAGTATTTT	TRBJ2-3	TRBV2	-	-
CASSRLAGGLNEQFF	TGTGCCAGCAGCCGACTAGCGGGGGGGCTCAATGAGCAGTTCTTC	TRBJ2-1	TRBV5-6	once	TRBD2
CASSQAPDRGRSGANVLTF	TGCGCCAGCAGCCAGGCCCCGGACAGGGGGAGGAGTGGGGCCAACGTCCTGACTTTC	TRBJ2-6	TRBV4-1	-	TRBD1
CASSTLGPTDTQYF	TGCGCCAGCAGCACCCTGGGGCCGACAGATACGCAGTATTTT	TRBJ2-3	TRBV5-1	-	-
CSVESGGYNEQFF	TGCAGCGTTGAGAGCGGGGGGTACAATGAGCAGTTCTTC	TRBJ2-1	TRBV29-1	-	TRBD2